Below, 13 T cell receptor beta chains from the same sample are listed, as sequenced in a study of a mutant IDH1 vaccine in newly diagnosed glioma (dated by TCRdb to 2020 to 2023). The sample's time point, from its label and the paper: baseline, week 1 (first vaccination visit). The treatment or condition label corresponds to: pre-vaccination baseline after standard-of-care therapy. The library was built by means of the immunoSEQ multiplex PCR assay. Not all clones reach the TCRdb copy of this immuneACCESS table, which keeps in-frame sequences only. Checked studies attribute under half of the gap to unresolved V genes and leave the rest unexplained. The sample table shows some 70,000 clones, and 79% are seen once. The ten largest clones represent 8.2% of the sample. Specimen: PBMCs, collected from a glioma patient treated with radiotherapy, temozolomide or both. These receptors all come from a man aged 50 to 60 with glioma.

In DNA form, the CDR3 reads TGTGCCAGCAGCTTGGCAAGAGATGAAAAACTGTTTTTT. This gives the protein CASSLARDEKLFF. This sequence joins TRBV5-6 and TRBJ1-4; D unresolved. This CDR3 region has 13 residues. Germline lookup yields CDR1 SGHDT and CDR2 YYEEEE. Trimming pared 0 bases from V and 6 bases from J, leaving 6 bases between.

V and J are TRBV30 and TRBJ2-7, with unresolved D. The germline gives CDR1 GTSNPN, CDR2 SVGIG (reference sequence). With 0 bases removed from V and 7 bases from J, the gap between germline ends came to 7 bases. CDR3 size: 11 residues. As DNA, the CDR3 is TGTGCCTGGAGTGTATCTTGGGAGCAGTACTTC. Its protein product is CAWSVSWEQYF.

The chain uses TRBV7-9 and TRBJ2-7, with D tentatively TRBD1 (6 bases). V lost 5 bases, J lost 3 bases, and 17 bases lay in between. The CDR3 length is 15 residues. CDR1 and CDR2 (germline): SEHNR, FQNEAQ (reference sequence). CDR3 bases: TGTGCCAGCAGCCCTAAGGTCAGGGGTCTCTACGAGCAGTACTTC. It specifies CASSPKVRGLYEQYF.

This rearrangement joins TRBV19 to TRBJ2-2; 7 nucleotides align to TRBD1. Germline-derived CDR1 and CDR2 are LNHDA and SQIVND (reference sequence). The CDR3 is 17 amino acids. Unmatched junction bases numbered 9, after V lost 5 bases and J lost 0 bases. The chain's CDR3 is CASSARSGTANTGELFF. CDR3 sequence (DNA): TGTGCCAGTAGTGCTCGTTCCGGGACAGCGAACACCGGGGAGCTGTTTTTT. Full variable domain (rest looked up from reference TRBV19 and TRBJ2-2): DGGITQSPKYLFRKEGQNVTLSCEQNLNHDAMYWYRQDPGQGLRLIYYSQIVNDFQKGDIAEGYSVSREKKESFPLTVTSAQKNPTAFYLCASSARSGTANTGELFFGEGSRLTVL.

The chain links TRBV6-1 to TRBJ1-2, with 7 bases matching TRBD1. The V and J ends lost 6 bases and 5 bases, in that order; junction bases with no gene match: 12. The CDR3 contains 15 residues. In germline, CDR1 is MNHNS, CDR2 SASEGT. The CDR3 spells CASRTFTGVDYGYTF. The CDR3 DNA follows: TGTGCCAGCAGAACATTTACAGGGGTTGATTATGGCTACACCTTC.

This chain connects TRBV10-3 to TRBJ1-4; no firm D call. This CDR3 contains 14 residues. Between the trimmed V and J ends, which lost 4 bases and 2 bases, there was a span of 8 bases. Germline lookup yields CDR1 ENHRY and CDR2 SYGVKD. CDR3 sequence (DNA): TGTGCCATCAGTGGGGTCGGGACTAATGAAAAACTGTTTTTT. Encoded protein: CAISGVGTNEKLFF.

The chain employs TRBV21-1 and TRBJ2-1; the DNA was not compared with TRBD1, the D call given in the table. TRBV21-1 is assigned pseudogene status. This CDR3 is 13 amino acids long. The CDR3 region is CASSNRGLNEQFF. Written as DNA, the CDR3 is TGTGCCAGCAGCAACAGGGGTCTCAATGAGCAGTTCTTC.

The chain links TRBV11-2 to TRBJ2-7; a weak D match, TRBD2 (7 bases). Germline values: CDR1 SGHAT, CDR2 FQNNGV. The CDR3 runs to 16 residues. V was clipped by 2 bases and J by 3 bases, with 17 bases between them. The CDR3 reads CASSLPGGKGIYEQYF. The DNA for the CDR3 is TGTGCCAGCAGCTTACCGGGGGGCAAGGGTATCTACGAGCAGTACTTC.

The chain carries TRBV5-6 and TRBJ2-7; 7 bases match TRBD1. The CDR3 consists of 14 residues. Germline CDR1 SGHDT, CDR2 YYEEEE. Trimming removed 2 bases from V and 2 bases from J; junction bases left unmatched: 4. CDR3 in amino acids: CASSFLQGTYEQYF. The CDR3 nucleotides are TGTGCCAGCAGCTTTTTACAGGGGACCTACGAGCAGTACTTC.

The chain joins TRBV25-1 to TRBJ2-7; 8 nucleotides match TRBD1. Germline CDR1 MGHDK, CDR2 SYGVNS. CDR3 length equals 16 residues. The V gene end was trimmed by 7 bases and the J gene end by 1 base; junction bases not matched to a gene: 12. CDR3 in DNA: TGTGCCAGCAAACCCCCGGCCGGACAGGGATCCTACGAGCAGTACTTC. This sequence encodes CASKPPAGQGSYEQYF.

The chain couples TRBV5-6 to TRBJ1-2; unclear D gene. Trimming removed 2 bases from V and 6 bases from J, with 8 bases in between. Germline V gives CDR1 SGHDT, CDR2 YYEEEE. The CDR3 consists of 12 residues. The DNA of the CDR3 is TGTGCCAGCAGCTTCCGATTAGATGGCTACACCTTC. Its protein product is CASSFRLDGYTF. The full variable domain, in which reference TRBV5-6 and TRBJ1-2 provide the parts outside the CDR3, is DAGVTQSPTHLIKTRGQQVTLRCSPKSGHDTVSWYQQALGQGPQFIFQYYEEEERQRGNFPDRFSGHQFPNYSSELNVNALLLGDSALYLCASSFRLDGYTFGSGTRLTVV.

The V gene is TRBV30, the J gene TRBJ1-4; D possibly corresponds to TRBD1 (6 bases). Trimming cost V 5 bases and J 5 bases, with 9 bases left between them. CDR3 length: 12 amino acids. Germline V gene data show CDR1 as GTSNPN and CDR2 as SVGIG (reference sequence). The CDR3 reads CAWGGRNEKLFF. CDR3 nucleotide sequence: TGTGCCTGGGGGGGGCGGAATGAAAAACTGTTTTTT.

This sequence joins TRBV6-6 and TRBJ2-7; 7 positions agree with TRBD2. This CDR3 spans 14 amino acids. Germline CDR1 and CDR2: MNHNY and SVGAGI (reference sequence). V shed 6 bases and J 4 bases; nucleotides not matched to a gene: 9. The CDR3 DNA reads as TGTGCCAGCAGCCCTACAGCGGGGCGGTACGAGCAGTACTTC. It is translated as CASSPTAGRYEQYF.